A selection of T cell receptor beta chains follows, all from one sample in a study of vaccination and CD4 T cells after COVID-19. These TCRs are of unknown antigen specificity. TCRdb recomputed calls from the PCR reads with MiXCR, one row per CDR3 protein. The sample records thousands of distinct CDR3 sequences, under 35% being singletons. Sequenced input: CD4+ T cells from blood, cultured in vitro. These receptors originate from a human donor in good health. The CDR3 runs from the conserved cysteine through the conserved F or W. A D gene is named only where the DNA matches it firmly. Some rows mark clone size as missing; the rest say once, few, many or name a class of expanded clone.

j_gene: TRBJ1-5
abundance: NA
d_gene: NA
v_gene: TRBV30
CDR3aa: CAWKSGGPNQPQHF
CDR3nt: TGTGCCTGGAAAAGCGGGGGCCCCAATCAGCCCCAGCATTTT

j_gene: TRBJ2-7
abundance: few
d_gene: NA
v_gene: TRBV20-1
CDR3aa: CSARIKEGLSNEQYF
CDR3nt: TGCAGTGCTAGGATAAAGGAAGGACTATCTAACGAGCAGTACTTC

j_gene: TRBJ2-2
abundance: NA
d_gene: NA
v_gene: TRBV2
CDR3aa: CAGRGIRGTGELFF
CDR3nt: TGTGCCGGCCGGGGTATCCGGGGCACCGGGGAGCTGTTTTTT

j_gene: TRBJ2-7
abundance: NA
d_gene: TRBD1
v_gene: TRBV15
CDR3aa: CATEQGKGYYEQYF
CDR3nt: TGTGCCACCGAACAGGGGAAAGGCTACTACGAGCAGTACTTC

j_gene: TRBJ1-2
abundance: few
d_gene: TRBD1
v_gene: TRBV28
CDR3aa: CASMTTGDFYGYTF
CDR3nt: TGTGCCAGCATGACCACAGGGGACTTCTATGGCTACACCTTC

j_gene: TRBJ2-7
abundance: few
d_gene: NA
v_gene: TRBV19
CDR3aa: CASSISFGQYSYEQYF
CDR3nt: TGTGCCAGTAGTATCTCCTTTGGACAGTACTCCTACGAGCAGTACTTC

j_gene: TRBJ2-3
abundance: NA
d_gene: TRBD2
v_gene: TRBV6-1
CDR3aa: CASSTGRLAFTDTQYF
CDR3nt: TGTGCCAGCAGCACAGGGAGACTAGCGTTCACAGATACGCAGTATTTT

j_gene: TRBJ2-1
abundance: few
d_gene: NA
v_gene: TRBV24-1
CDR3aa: CATSDWRIRLNEQFF
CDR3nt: TGTGCCACCTCCGACTGGCGTATCCGCTTGAATGAGCAGTTCTTC

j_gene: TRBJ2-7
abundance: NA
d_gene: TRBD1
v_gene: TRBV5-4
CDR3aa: CASSAGQAGEQYF
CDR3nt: TGTGCCAGCAGCGCGGGACAGGCGGGCGAGCAGTACTTC

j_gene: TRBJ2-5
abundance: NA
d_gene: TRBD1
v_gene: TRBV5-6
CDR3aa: CASSSRTGSETQYF
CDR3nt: TGTGCCAGCAGCTCCCGGACAGGGAGCGAGACCCAGTACTTC

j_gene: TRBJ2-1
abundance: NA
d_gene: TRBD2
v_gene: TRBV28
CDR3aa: CASSHTPGGRAFGVNEQFF
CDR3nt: TGTGCCAGCAGCCATACCCCCGGGGGGAGGGCCTTTGGAGTCAATGAGCAGTTCTTC

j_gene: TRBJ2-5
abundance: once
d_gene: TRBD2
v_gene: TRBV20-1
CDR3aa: CSASPTSGRETQYF
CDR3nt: TGCAGTGCCAGCCCGACTAGCGGGAGGGAGACCCAGTACTTC

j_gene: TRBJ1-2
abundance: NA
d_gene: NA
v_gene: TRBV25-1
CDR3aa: CASSESHGYTF
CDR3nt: TGTGCCAGCAGTGAATCCCATGGCTACACCTTC

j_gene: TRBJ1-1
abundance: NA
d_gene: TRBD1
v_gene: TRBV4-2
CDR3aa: CASSPVGGEEAFF
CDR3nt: TGTGCCAGCAGCCCGGTAGGGGGCGAGGAAGCTTTCTTT

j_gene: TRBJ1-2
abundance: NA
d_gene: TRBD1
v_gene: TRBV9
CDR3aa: CASSGGQRNYGYTF
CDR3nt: TGTGCCAGCAGCGGGGGACAGAGGAACTATGGCTACACCTTC

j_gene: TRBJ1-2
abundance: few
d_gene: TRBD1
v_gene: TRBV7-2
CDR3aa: CASSDRGNFGYTF
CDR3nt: TGTGCCAGCAGCGACAGGGGAAATTTTGGCTACACCTTC

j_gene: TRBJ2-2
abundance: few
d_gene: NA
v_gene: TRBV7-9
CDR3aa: CASRVTNTGELFF
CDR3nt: TGTGCCAGCAGAGTGACGAACACCGGGGAGCTGTTTTTT

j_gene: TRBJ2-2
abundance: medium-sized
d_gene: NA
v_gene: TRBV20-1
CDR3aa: CSAHRDNTGELFF
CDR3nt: TGCAGTGCTCACAGGGATAACACCGGGGAGCTGTTTTTT

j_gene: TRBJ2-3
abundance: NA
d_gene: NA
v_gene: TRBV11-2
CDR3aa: CASSPLLGFTDTQYF
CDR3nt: TGTGCCAGCAGCCCCCTTCTTGGGTTCACAGATACGCAGTATTTT

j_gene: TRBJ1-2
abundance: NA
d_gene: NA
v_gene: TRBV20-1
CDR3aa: CSARDLGLYGYTF
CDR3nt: TGCAGTGCTAGAGATCTAGGTCTTTATGGCTACACCTTC

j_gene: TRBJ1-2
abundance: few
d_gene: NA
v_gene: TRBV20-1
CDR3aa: CSAVEWHYGYTF
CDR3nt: TGCAGTGCTGTGGAGTGGCACTATGGCTACACCTTC

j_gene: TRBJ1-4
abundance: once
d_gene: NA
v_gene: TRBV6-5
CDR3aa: CASSYSQGEKLFF
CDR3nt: TGTGCCAGCAGTTACTCCCAGGGAGAAAAACTGTTTTTT

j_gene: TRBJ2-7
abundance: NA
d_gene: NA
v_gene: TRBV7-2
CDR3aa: CASSPRTYEQYF
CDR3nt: TGTGCCAGCAGCCCCCGAACCTACGAGCAGTACTTC

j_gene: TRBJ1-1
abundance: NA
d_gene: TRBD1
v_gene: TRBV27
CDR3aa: CASSSRQGSGNTEAFF
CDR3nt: TGTGCCAGCAGTTCCCGACAGGGGAGCGGGAACACTGAAGCTTTCTTT

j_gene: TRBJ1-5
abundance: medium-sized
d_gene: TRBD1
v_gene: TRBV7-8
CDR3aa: CASSQLPGQMSQPQHF
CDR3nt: TGTGCCAGCAGTCAACTCCCGGGACAGATGAGTCAGCCCCAGCATTTT

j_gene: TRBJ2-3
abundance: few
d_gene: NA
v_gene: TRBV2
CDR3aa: CASSVLGRTYTDTQYF
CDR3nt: TGTGCCAGCAGTGTTTTGGGGAGGACCTACACAGATACGCAGTATTTT

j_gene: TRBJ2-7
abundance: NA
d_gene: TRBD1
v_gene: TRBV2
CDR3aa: CASSGQGPSYEQYF
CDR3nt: TGTGCCAGCAGTGGACAGGGACCCTCCTACGAGCAGTACTTC

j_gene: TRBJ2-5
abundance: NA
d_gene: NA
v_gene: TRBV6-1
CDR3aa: CASTREPGEVETQYF
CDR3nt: TGTGCCAGCACCCGGGAACCGGGAGAGGTGGAGACCCAGTACTTC

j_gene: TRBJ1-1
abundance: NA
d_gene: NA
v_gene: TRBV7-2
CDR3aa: CASSLFGAGFETEAFF
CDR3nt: TGTGCCAGCAGCTTATTTGGGGCCGGGTTTGAGACTGAAGCTTTCTTT

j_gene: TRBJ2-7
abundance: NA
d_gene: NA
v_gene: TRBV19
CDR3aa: CASSIGVGQYEQYF
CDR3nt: TGTGCCAGTAGTATAGGTGTCGGACAATACGAGCAGTACTTC

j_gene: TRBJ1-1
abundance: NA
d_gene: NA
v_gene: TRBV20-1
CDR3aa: CSARDAREGGFTEAFF
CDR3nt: TGCAGTGCTAGAGATGCTAGAGAGGGGGGCTTCACTGAAGCTTTCTTT

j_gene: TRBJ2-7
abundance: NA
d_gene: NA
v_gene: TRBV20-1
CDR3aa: CSASERWGLSSYEQYF
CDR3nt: TGCAGTGCTAGTGAGCGCTGGGGACTTAGCTCCTACGAGCAGTACTTC

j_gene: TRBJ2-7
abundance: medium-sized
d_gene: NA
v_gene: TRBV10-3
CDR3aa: CAISESGRGRIDSLYEQYF
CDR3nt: TGTGCCATCAGTGAGTCGGGGCGTGGACGGATAGACAGCCTATACGAGCAGTACTTC

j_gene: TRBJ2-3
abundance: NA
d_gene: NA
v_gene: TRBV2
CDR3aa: CASTYPTDTQYF
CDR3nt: TGTGCCAGCACCTACCCCACAGATACGCAGTATTTT

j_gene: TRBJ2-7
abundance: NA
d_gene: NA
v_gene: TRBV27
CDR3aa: CASSDTGPSREQYF
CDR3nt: TGTGCCAGCAGCGACACGGGGCCCAGTCGCGAGCAGTACTTC

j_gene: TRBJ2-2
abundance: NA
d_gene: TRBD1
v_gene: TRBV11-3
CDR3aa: CASSPTGAGELFF
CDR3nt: TGTGCCAGCAGCCCTACAGGGGCAGGGGAGCTGTTTTTT

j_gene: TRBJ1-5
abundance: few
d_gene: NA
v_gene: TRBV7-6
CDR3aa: CASSLSGGNQPQHF
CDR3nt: TGTGCCAGCAGCTTATCGGGAGGCAATCAGCCCCAGCATTTT

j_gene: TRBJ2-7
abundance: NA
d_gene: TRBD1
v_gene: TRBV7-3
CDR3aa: CASSPTGTGDEQYF
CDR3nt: TGCGCCAGCAGCCCGACCGGGACAGGGGACGAGCAGTACTTC

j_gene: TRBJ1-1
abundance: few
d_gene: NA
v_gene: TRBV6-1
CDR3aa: CASSMTPGGSEAFF
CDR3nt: TGTGCCAGCAGTATGACACCCGGGGGGTCTGAAGCTTTCTTT

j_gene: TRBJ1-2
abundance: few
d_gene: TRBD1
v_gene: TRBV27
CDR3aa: CASKRLGTGGLGYTF
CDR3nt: TGTGCCAGCAAGCGGCTTGGGACAGGGGGCCTCGGCTACACCTTC

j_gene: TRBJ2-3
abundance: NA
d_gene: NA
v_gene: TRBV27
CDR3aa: CASRKVRQGATDTQYF
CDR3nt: TGTGCCAGCAGGAAGGTTCGCCAGGGAGCCACAGATACGCAGTATTTT

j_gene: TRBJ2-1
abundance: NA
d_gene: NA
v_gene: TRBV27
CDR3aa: CASRATGRTHSYNEQFF
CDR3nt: TGTGCCAGCAGAGCCACAGGGAGGACGCACTCCTACAATGAGCAGTTCTTC

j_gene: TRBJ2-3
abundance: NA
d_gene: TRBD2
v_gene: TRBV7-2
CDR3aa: CASSLAGTSGKLGTDTQYF
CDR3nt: TGTGCCAGCAGCTTAGCAGGGACTAGCGGGAAGCTCGGCACAGATACGCAGTATTTT

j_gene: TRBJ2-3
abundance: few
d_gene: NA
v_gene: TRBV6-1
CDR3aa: CATSITDTQYF
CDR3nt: TGTGCCACCTCTATCACAGATACGCAGTATTTT

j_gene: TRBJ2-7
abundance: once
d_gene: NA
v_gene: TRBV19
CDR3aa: CASSSFSEQYF
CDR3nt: TGTGCCAGTAGTTCATTCTCCGAGCAGTACTTC

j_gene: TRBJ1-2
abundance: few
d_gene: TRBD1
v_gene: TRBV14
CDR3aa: CASSRTGDGYTF
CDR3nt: TGTGCCAGCAGCCGGACAGGGGATGGCTACACCTTC